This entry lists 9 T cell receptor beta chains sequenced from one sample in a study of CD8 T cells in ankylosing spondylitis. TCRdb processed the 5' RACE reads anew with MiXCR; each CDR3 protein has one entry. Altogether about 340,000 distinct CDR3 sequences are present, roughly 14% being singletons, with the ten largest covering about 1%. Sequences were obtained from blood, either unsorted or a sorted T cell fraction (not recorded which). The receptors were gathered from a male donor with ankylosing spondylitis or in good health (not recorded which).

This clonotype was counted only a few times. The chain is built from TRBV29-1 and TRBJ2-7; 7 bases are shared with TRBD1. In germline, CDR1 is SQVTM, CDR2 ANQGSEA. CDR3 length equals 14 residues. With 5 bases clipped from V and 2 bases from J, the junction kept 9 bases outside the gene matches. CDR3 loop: CSVTTGSFTYEQYF. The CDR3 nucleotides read TGCAGCGTTACGACAGGGTCCTTCACCTACGAGCAGTACTTC.

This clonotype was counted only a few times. CDR3 bases: TGTGCCAGCAGTTTAATCGGGGGGACAGGGGGGCGCGACGAGCAGTACTTC. It codes for CASSLIGGTGGRDEQYF. The chain joins TRBV27 to TRBJ2-7; 11 positions agree with TRBD1. Trimming cost V 2 bases and J 5 bases; bases outside gene matches: 11. CDR3 length equals 17 residues. In germline, CDR1 is MNHEY, CDR2 SMNVEV (reference sequence).

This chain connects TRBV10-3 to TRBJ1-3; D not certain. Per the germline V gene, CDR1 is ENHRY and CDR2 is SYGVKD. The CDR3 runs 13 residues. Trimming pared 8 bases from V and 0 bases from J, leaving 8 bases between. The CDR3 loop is CAIGSISGNTIYF. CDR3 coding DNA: TGTGCCATCGGATCTATCTCTGGAAACACCATATATTTT.

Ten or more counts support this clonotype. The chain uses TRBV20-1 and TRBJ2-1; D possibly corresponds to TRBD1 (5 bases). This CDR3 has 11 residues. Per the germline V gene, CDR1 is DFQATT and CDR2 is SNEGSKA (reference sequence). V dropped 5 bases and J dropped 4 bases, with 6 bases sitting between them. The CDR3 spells CSAPGYNEQFF. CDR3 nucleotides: TGCAGTGCTCCAGGGTACAATGAGCAGTTCTTC.

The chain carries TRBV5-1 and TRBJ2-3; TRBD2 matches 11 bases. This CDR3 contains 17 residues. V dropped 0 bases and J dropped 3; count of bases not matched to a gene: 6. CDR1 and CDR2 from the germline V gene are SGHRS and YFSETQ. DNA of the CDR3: TGCGCCAGCAGCTTGGGGTCTAGCGGGAGGAATACAGATACGCAGTATTTT. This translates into CASSLGSSGRNTDTQYF. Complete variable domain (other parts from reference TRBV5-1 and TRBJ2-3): KAGVTQTPRYLIKTRGQQVTLSCSPISGHRSVSWYQQTPGQGLQFLFEYFSETQRNKGNFPGRFSGRQFSNSRSEMNVSTLELGDSALYLCASSLGSSGRNTDTQYFGPGTRLTVL.

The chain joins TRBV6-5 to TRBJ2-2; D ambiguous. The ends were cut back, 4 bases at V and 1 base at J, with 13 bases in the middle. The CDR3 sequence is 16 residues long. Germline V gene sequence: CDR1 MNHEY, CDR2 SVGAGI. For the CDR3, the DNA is TGTGCCAGCAGTTCCTATTTTATTTTGAACACCGGGGAGCTGTTTTTT. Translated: CASSSYFILNTGELFF.

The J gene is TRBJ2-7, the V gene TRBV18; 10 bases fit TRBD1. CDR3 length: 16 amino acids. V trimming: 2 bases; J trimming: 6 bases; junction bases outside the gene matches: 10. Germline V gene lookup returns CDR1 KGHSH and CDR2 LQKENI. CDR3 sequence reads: CASSPGRDRGPGEQYF. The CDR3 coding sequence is TGTGCCAGCTCACCAGGTCGGGACAGGGGCCCGGGCGAGCAGTACTTC.

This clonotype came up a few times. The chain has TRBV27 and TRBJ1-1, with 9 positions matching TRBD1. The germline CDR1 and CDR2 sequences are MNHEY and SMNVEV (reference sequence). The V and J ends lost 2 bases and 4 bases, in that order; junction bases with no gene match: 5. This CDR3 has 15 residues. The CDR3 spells CASSLRETGGTEAFF. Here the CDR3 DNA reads TGTGCCAGCAGTTTAAGGGAGACAGGGGGCACTGAAGCTTTCTTT.

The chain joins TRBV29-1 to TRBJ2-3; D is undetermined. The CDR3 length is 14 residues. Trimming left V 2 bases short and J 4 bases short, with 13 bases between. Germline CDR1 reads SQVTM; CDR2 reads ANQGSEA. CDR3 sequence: CSVENPLRADTQYF. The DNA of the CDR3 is TGCAGCGTTGAAAACCCGCTCCGGGCAGATACGCAGTATTTT.